The 15 T cell receptor beta chains listed next were all sequenced from one sample in a study of blood T cell repertoires in COVID-19. The data were produced by immunoSEQ multiplex PCR, yet TCRdb's version contains in-frame clones alone and is incomplete. The data contain over 200,000 clones, 75% to 90% of them singletons. Input material: PBMCs or T cells enriched from blood (not recorded which). The receptors were gathered from a man aged 35-49 years who had recovered from COVID-19.

This clone came up a few times. The chain carries TRBV11-2 and TRBJ2-6; D uncertain. The CDR3 is made up of 14 amino acids. V was shortened by 5 bases and J by 2 bases, with 7 bases between the two germline ends. CDR1 is SGHAT, CDR2 FQNNGV, per germline. The CDR3, as DNA: TGTGCCAGCAGCCGCTCAGCTGGGGCCAACGTCCTGACTTTC. Its protein product is CASSRSAGANVLTF.

This clone turned up a few times. CDR3: CAWRAGYLRGAFF. CDR3 nucleotide sequence: TGTGCCTGGAGGGCGGGCTACCTACGGGGAGCTTTCTTT. The chain carries TRBV30 and TRBJ1-1; D not resolved. Germline lookup yields CDR1 GTSNPN and CDR2 SVGIG (reference sequence). V lost 3 bases to trimming and J lost 10 bases, with 18 bases between them. This CDR3 contains 13 residues.

This clone showed up just once. This chain links TRBV19 with TRBJ2-5; 8 positions match TRBD2. There are 14 residues in the CDR3. The J segment lost 9 bases and the V segment lost 5 bases, leaving 11 bases of the junction unmatched. Germline CDR1 is LNHDA and CDR2 is SQIVND (reference sequence). CDR3 coding DNA: TGTGCCAGTAGTTCGGGACTAGGCAGACCGGCCCAGTACTTC. It translates to CASSSGLGRPAQYF.

The rearrangement uses TRBV7-3 and TRBJ2-5, with a tentative D call TRBD1 (5 bases). CDR1 and CDR2 (germline): SGHTA, FQGTGA. The V and J ends lost 5 bases and 5 bases respectively, with 15 bases between them. This CDR3 is built from 14 residues. The CDR3 coding sequence is TGTGCCAGCAGCCCCAACACAGGTACTGAGACCCAGTACTTC. As protein: CASSPNTGTETQYF.

The chain joins TRBV28 to TRBJ2-5, with 7 bases identical to TRBD2. In germline, CDR1 is MDHEN, CDR2 SYDVKM. The CDR3 has 20 amino acids. Trimming cost V 1 base and J 2 bases; bases outside gene matches: 19. CDR3 region: CASSLFSRLTSQVTQETQYF. In DNA, the CDR3 is TGTGCCAGCAGTTTATTCTCCCGGCTGACTAGCCAAGTGACACAAGAGACCCAGTACTTC.

The rearrangement links TRBV10-2 to TRBJ1-4; D gene uncertain. The germline V and J ends were trimmed by 3 bases and 8 bases, with 16 bases remaining between them. The CDR3 extends over 15 amino acids. Germline V gene data show CDR1 as WSHSY and CDR2 as SAAADI. CDR3 DNA: TGCGCCAGCAGTGAATTAGGCAGCCCAGGCGAAAAACTGTTTTTT. Its translation is CASSELGSPGEKLFF.

This chain uses TRBV4-1 with TRBJ1-3; D gene uncertain. Germline-derived CDR1 and CDR2 are MGHRA and YSYEKL. V lost 0 bases to trimming and J lost 2 bases, with 8 bases between them. This CDR3 contains 15 residues. The CDR3 protein is CASSQDPGAGNTIYF. The DNA of the CDR3 is TGCGCCAGCAGCCAAGATCCCGGGGCTGGAAACACCATATATTTT.

The V call is TRBV25-1, the J call TRBJ2-1; TRBD2 matches at 9 bases. V was pared by 3 bases and J by 9 bases, with 9 bases of the junction left unmatched. CDR3 size: 15 residues. CDR1 MGHDK and CDR2 SYGVNS come from the germline V gene. Here the CDR3 DNA reads TGTGCCAGCAGTGATTCACCGGGACTAGCTTCTGAGCAGTTCTTC. Translated: CASSDSPGLASEQFF.

V is TRBV6-5 and J is TRBJ1-1, with a possible D match to TRBD1 (6 bases). The CDR3 extends over 14 amino acids. Trimming stripped 4 bases from V and 1 base from J, with 10 bases between. Germline CDR1 reads MNHEY; CDR2 reads SVGAGI. The CDR3 coding sequence is TGTGCCAGCAGTTTCGGGACAACGAACACTGAAGCTTTCTTT. Protein: CASSFGTTNTEAFF.

The chain uses TRBV5-1 and TRBJ1-1, with 8 bases matching TRBD1. The CDR3 sequence is 14 residues long. The J segment lost 6 bases and the V segment lost 5 bases, leaving 9 bases of the junction unmatched. Germline lookup yields CDR1 SGHRS and CDR2 YFSETQ. CDR3 nucleotide sequence: TGCGCCAGCAGACCCGGACAGGGCTTGTCTGAAGCTTTCTTT. It encodes CASRPGQGLSEAFF.

CDR3 sequence (DNA): TGTGCCAGCAGCTCCTATATGAACACTGAAGCTTTCTTT. It specifies CASSSYMNTEAFF. The chain has TRBV7-3 and TRBJ1-1; D remains unclear. Germline V gives CDR1 SGHTA, CDR2 FQGTGA. This CDR3 has 13 amino acids. The V end was cut by 4 bases, the J end by 0 bases, with 6 bases between.

This clone has just one count. The rearrangement uses TRBV7-9 and TRBJ2-4; D gene uncertain. Trimming took 5 bases from V and 5 from J, leaving 16 bases between them. This CDR3 has 15 residues. Germline CDR1 and CDR2: SEHNR and FQNEAQ (reference sequence). The CDR3 reads CASSNSWRRQNIQYF. The CDR3 region has the DNA TGTGCCAGCAGCAACTCGTGGCGGAGACAAAACATTCAGTACTTC.

The chain has TRBV15 and TRBJ2-3, with TRBD2 matching 9 bases. This CDR3 is 15 amino acids long. CDR1 is LNHNV and CDR2 is YYDKDF in the germline V gene (reference sequence). Trimming took 5 bases from V and 2 from J; bases not matched to a gene: 5. The CDR3 reads CATSPSGVNTDTQYF. CDR3 nucleotide sequence: TGTGCCACCAGCCCTAGCGGGGTTAACACAGATACGCAGTATTTT.

The chain couples TRBV19 to TRBJ2-7; D is uncertain. The CDR3 is 14 amino acids. Trimming shortened V by 6 bases and J by 0 bases, and 12 bases separated the two germline ends. From germline, CDR1 is LNHDA and CDR2 SQIVND (reference sequence). CDR3 loop: CASRSTVSSYEQYF. The DNA for the CDR3 is TGTGCCAGTAGATCAACAGTGAGCTCCTACGAGCAGTACTTC.

V usage is TRBV6-5 and J usage is TRBJ2-2; 9 bases match TRBD1. With V trimmed by 11 bases and J by 6 bases, 13 bases remained unmatched. The germline CDR1 and CDR2 sequences are MNHEY and SVGAGI. There are 15 residues in the CDR3. The CDR3 loop is CAGARDRVGPGELFF. The CDR3 nucleotides read TGTGCCGGTGCCCGGGACAGGGTCGGTCCCGGGGAGCTGTTTTTT.